This TCR beta chain derives from a study of cytomegalovirus exposure and HLA in healthy donors. Study conclusions and caveats: The investigators catalogued some 160 TCR beta chains as cytomegalovirus-associated. The study found most TCR sequences rare, yet found some public TCRs in many donors. It was reported that TCR beta sequences correctly inferred the HLA-A and HLA-B alleles for most subjects. A later analysis linked a missense DCLRE1C variant to TCR beta V- and J-gene trimming.

Trimming pared 4 bases from V and 0 bases from J, leaving 4 bases between. The CDR3 loop spans 13 amino acids. Germline values: CDR1 SGDLS, CDR2 YYNGEE. About this clone itself: Its antigen is not identified.

Use of 60 Vbeta and 13 Jbeta primers characterized the PCR. Sequencing used immunoSEQ multiplex PCR; TCRdb keeps in-frame clones, though not all of them. The sample contains about 120,000 clones, over 80% of which appear only once. The sample taken for sequencing was PBMCs. The chain uses TRBV9 and TRBJ2-2; D unclear. This sequence was found in a man between 18 and 35 years old in good health and CMV-seropositive. In DNA form, the CDR3 reads TGTGCCAGCAGCCCTGCGAACACCGGGGAGCTGTTTTTT. It specifies CASSPANTGELFF.